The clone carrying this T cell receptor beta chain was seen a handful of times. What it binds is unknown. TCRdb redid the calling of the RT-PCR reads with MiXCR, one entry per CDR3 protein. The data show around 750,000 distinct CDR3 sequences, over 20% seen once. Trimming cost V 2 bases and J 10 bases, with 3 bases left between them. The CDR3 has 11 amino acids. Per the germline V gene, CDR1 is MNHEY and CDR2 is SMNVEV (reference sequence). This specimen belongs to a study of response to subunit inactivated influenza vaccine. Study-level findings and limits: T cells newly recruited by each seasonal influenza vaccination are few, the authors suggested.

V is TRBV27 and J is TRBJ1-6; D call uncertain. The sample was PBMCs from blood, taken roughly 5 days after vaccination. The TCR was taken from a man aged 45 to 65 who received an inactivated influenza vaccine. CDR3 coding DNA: TGTGCCAGCAGTTTACCCTCACCCCTCCACTTT. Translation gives CASSLPSPLHF.